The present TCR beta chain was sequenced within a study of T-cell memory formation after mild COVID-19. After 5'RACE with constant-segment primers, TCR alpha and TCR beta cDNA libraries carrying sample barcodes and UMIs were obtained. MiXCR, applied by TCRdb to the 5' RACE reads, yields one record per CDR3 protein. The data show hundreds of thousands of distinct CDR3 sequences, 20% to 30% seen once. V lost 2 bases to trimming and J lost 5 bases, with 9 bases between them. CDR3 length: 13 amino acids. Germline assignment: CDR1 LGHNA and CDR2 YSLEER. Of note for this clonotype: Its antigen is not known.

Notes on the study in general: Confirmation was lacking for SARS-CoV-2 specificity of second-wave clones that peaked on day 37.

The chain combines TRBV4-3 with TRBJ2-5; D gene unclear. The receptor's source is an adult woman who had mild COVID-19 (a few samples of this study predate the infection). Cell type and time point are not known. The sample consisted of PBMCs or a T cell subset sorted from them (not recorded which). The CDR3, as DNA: TGCGCCAGCAGCCAAAGACCAGCGGAGACCCAGTACTTC. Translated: CASSQRPAETQYF.